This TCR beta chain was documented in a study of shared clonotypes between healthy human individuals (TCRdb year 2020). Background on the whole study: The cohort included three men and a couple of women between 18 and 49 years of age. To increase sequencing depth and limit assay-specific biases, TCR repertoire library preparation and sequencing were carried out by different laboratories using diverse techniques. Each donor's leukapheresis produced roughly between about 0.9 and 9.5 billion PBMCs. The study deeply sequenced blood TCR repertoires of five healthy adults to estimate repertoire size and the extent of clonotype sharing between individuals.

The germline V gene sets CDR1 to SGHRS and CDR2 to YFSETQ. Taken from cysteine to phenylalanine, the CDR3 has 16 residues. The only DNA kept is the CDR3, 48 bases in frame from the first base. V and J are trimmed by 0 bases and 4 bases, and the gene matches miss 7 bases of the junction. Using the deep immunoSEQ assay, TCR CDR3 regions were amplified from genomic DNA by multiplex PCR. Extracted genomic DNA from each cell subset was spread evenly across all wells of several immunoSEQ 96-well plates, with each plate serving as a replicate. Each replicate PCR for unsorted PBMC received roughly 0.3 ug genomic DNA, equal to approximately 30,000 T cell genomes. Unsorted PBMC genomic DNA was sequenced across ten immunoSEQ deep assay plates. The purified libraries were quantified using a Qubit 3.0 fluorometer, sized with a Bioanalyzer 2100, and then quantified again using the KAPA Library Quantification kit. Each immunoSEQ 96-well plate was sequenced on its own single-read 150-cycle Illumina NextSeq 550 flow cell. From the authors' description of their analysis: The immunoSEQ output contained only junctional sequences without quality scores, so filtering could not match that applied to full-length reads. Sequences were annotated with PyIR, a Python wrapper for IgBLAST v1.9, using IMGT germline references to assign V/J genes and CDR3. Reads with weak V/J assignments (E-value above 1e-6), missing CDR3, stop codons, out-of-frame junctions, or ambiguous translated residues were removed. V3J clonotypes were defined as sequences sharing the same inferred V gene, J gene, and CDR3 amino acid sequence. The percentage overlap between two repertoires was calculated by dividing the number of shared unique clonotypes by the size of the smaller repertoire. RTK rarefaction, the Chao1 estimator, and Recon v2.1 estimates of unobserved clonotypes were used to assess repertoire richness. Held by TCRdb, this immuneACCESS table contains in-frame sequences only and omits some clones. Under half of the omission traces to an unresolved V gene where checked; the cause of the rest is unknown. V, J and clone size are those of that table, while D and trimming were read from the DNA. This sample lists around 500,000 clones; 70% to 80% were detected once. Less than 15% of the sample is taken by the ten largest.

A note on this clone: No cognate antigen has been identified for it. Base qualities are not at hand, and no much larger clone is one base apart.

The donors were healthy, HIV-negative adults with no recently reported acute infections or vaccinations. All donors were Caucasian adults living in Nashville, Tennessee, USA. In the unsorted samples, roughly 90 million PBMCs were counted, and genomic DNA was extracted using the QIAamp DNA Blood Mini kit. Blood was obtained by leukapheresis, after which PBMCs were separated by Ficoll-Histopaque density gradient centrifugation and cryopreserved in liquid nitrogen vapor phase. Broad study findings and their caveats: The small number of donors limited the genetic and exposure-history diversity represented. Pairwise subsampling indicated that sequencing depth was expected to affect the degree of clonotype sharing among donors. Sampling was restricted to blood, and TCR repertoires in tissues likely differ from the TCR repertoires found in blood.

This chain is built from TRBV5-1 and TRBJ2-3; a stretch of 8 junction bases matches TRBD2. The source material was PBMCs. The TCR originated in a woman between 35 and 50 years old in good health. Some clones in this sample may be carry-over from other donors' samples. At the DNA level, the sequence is TGCGCCAGCAGCTTGGCGGCTAGCGGGTGGGCAGATACGCAGTATTTT. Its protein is CASSLAASGWADTQYF.